Presented here are 11 T cell receptor beta chains from one specimen sequenced in a study of CXCR3-negative and CXCR3-positive naive CD8 T cells. Overall study findings and caveats: Comparison of naive cells showed more hydrophobic TRB CDR3s in CXCR3-positive than in CXCR3-negative naive cells.

UMI-tagged TRB cDNA libraries were built via 5' RACE. TCRdb reanalyzed the 5' RACE reads and collapses them to one entry per CDR3 protein, without DNA. The sample shows around 66,000 distinct CDR3 sequences, and 4.8% sits with its ten largest clones. For these TCRs, the target antigens are not known. Sequencing was done on a sample of naive CXCR3+ CD8+ T cells from blood. As for subset: CD45RO-CCR7+CD27+CD95- naive CD8+ T cells expressing CXCR3 (TNR3+). Receptor source: a human donor in good health. Some clones in this sample may be carry-over from other donors' samples.

This rearrangement joins TRBV19 to TRBJ2-1; with no DNA, the TCRdb D assignment of TRBD2 cannot be verified. CDR1 LNHDA and CDR2 SQIVND come from the germline V gene (reference sequence). The CDR3 consists of 14 residues. The CDR3 here is CASRTSGSGSEQFF.

This chain uses TRBV19 with TRBJ2-1; the TCRdb D gene call, TRBD2, has no DNA to confirm it. In germline, CDR1 is LNHDA, CDR2 SQIVND (reference sequence). The CDR3 has 15 amino acids. The CDR3 sequence: CASSIDLAGDNEQFF.

The CDR3 sequence is CASRPTGGSPYEQYF. The chain carries TRBV7-9 and TRBJ2-7; TCRdb calls TRBD1, which cannot be checked without DNA. CDR3 size: 15 residues. CDR1 and CDR2 from the germline V gene are SEHNR and FQNEAQ (reference sequence).

The chain's CDR3 is CASSSQNRVYEQYF. J is TRBJ2-7 and V is TRBV6-6; the D call from TCRdb, TRBD1, cannot be confirmed without DNA. Germline CDR1 MNHNY, CDR2 SVGAGI (reference sequence). The length of the CDR3 is 14 residues.

This chain links TRBV6-6 with TRBJ2-4; TCRdb's D call of TRBD1 is untestable without DNA. The CDR3 has 16 residues. Germline CDR1 reads MNHNY; CDR2 reads SVGAGI (reference sequence). The CDR3 sequence: CASSYSMTPGKNIQYF.

The chain is built from TRBV6-2 or TRBV6-3 and TRBJ1-2; the D call of TRBD1 rests on TCRdb alone, since no DNA is present to check it. The CDR3 is 12 residues long. Germline CDR1 and CDR2: MNHEY and SVGEGT. CDR3 region: CASSYNREGYTF.

This chain uses TRBV6-4 with TRBJ2-2. The CDR3 has 14 amino acids. Germline CDR1 is MRHNA and CDR2 is SNTAGT. The CDR3 loop is CASSGTENTGELFF.

The chain is built from TRBV11-2 and TRBJ2-7; TCRdb designates TRBD2, a call that cannot be tested without DNA. The CDR3 extends over 18 amino acids. Germline V lookup: CDR1 SGHAT, CDR2 FQNNGV. Here the CDR3 reads CASSLASSGLAVTYEQYF.

The J gene is TRBJ2-3, the V gene TRBV6-6. The CDR3 has 14 amino acids. Germline V lookup: CDR1 MNHNY, CDR2 SVGAGI (reference sequence). CDR3 sequence reads: CASSYRGTTDTQYF.

This sequence joins TRBV7-9 and TRBJ1-2; the D gene TCRdb calls, TRBD1, cannot be checked with no DNA. The CDR3 sequence is 16 residues long. Germline V CDR1 and CDR2: SEHNR, FQNEAQ (reference sequence). CDR3 amino acids: CASSRSGQTINYGYTF. Together with reference TRBV7-9 and TRBJ1-2, the CDR3 gives the full variable domain: DTGVSQNPRHKITKRGQNVTFRCDPISEHNRLYWYRQTLGQGPEFLTYFQNEAQLEKSRLLSDRFSAERPKGSFSTLEIQRTEQGDSAMYLCASSRSGQTINYGYTFGSGTRLTVV.

V usage is TRBV29-1 and J usage is TRBJ2-2. CDR3 size: 14 residues. Germline lookup yields CDR1 SQVTM and CDR2 ANQGSEA. The CDR3: CSVEDGSGTGELFF.